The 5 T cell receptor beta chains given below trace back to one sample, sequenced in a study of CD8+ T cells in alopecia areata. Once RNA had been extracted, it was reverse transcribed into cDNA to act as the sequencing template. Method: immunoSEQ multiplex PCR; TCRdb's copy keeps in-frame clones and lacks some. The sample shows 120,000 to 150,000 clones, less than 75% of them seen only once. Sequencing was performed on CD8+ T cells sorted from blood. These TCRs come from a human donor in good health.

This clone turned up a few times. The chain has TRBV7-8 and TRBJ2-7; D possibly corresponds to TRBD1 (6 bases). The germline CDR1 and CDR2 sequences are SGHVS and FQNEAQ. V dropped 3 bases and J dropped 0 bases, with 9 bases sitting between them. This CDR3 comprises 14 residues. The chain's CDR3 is CASSFTGFSYEQYF. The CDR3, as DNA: TGTGCCAGCAGCTTTACAGGGTTCTCCTACGAGCAGTACTTC.

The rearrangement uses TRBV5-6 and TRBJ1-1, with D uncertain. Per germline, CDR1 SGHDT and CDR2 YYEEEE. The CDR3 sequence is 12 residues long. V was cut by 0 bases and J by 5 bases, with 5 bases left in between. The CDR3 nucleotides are TGTGCCAGCAGCTTGGTGACGACTGAAGCTTTCTTT. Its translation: CASSLVTTEAFF.

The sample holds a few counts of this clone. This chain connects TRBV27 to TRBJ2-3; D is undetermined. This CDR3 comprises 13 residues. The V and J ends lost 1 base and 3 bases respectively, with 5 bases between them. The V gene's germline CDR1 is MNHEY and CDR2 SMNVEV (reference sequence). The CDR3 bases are TGTGCCAGCAGTTTATGGCTTACAGATACGCAGTATTTT. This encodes CASSLWLTDTQYF.

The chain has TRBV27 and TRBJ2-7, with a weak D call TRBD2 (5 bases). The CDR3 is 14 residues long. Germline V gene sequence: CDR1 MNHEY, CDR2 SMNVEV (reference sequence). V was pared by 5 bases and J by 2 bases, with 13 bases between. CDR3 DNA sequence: TGTGCCAGCAGTCCGTATCCGGGAACCTACGAGCAGTACTTC. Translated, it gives CASSPYPGTYEQYF.

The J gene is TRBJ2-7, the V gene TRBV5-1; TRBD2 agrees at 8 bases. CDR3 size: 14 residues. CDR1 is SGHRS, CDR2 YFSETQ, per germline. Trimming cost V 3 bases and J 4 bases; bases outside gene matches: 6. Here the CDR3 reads CASSSGGPEYEQYF. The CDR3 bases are TGCGCCAGCAGCTCGGGAGGGCCAGAATACGAGCAGTACTTC. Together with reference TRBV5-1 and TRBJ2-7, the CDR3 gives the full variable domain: KAGVTQTPRYLIKTRGQQVTLSCSPISGHRSVSWYQQTPGQGLQFLFEYFSETQRNKGNFPGRFSGRQFSNSRSEMNVSTLELGDSALYLCASSSGGPEYEQYFGPGTRLTVT.